This T cell receptor (beta chain) was obtained from a study of blood T cell repertoires in COVID-19. Study-level background: The analysed material was cDNA or gDNA that came from T cells, B-cell-depleted T cells, or PBMCs.

Germline values: CDR1 LGHNA, CDR2 YSLEER. This CDR3 is 12 amino acids long. V gave up 1 base and J gave up 8 bases, with 6 bases separating them. Individuals drawn from under 30 US areas were roughly 18 to 89 years old. Participants reported their clinical history, and cohort assignment relied on those reports. Per the original methods: The authors estimated nucleated cell counts from reference gene primer amplification. Only in-frame clones appear in the TCRdb table, and some are missing; sequencing was by immunoSEQ multiplex PCR. V, J and clone size derive from that table, while D and trimming were established from the DNA sequence. The top ten clones hold roughly 2.6% of a sample with under 350,000 clones, around nine tenths of them seen once.

The clonotype comes from a woman aged 18-29 years who had recovered from COVID-19. This rearrangement joins TRBV4-3 to TRBJ1-3; the D is unclear. Sequencing was done on a sample of PBMCs or T cells enriched from blood (not recorded which). In DNA form, the CDR3 reads TGCGCCAGCAGCCAAGGGCCCTACACCATATATTTT. It yields the protein CASSQGPYTIYF.